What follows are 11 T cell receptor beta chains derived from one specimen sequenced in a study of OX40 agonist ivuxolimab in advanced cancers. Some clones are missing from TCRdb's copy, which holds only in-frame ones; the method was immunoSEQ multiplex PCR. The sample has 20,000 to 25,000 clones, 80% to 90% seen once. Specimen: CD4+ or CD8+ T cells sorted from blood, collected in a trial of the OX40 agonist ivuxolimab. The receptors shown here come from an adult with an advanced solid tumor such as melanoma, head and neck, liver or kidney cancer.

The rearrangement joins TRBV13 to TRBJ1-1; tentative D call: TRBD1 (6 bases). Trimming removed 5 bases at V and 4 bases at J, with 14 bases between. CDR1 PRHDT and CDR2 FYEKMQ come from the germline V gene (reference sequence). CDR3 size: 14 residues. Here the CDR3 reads CASSRGLESTEAFF. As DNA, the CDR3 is TGTGCCAGCAGCCGGGGGCTCGAGAGCACTGAAGCTTTCTTT.

The chain's CDR3 is CASSLLVRTGFTEAFF. The CDR3 nucleotides read TGTGCCAGCAGTTTATTAGTACGGACAGGGTTCACTGAAGCTTTCTTT. The rearrangement uses TRBV27 and TRBJ1-1; 8 bases line up with TRBD1. This CDR3 is 16 amino acids long. V lost 1 base and J lost 4; bases outside the gene matches: 8. Per the germline V gene, CDR1 is MNHEY and CDR2 is SMNVEV (reference sequence).

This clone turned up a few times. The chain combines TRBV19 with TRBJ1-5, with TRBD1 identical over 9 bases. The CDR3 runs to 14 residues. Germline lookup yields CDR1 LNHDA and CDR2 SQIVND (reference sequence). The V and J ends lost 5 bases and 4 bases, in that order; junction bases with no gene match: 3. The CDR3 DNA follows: TGTGCCAGTAGTCAGGGACAGGGAAATCAGCCCCAGCATTTT. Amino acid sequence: CASSQGQGNQPQHF.

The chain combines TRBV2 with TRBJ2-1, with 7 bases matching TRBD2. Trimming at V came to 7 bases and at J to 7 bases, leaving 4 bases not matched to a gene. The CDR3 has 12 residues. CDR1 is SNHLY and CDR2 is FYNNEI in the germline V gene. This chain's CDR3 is CASIGLGNEQFF. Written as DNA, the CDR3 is TGTGCCAGCATAGGACTAGGAAATGAGCAGTTCTTC.

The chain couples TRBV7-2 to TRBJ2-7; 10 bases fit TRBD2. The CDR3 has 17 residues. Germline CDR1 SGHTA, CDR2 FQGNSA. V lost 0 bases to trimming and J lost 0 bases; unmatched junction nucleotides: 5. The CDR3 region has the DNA TGTGCCAGCAGCTTAGCAGGGACTAGCGAGCGCTCCTACGAGCAGTACTTC. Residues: CASSLAGTSERSYEQYF. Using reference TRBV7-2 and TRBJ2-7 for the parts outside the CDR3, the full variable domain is GAGVSQSPSNKVTEKGKDVELRCDPISGHTALYWYRQSLGQGLEFLIYFQGNSAPDKSGLPSDRFSAERTGGSVSTLTIQRTQQEDSAVYLCASSLAGTSERSYEQYFGPGTRLTVT.

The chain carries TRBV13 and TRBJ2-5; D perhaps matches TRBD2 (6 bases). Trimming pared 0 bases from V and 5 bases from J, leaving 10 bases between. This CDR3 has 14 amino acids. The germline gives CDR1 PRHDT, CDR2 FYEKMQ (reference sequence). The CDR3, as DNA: TGTGCCAGCAGCTTAGGGGAGGGGTTGGAGACCCAGTACTTC. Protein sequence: CASSLGEGLETQYF.

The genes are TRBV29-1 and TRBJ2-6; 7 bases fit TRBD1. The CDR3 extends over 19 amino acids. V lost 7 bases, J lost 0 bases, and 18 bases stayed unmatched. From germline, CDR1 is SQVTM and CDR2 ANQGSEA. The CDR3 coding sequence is TGCAGCGGTCGGACAGGCTTAAAGGCGCGACTCTCTGGGGCCAACGTCCTGACTTTC. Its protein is CSGRTGLKARLSGANVLTF.

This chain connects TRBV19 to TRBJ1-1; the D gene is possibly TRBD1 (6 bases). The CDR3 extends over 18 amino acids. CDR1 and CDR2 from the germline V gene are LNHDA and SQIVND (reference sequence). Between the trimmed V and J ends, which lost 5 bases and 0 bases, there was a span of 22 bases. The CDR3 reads CASSLILRDTALNTEAFF. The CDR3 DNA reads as TGTGCCAGTAGTCTTATTCTCAGGGACACCGCCCTGAACACTGAAGCTTTCTTT.

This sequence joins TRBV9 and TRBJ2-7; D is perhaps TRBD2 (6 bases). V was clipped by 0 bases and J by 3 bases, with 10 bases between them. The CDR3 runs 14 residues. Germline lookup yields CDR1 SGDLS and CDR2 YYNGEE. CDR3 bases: TGTGCCAGCAGCGTAGGGGGAGGCCTCTACGAGCAGTACTTC. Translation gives CASSVGGGLYEQYF.

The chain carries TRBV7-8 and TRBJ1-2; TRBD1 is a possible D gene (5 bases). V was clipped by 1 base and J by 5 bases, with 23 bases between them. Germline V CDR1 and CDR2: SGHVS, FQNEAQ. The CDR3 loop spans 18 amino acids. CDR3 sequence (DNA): TGTGCCAGCAGCTTAGTTTTTTATGGGACCCTCCTGGAGTATGGCTACACCTTC. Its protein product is CASSLVFYGTLLEYGYTF.

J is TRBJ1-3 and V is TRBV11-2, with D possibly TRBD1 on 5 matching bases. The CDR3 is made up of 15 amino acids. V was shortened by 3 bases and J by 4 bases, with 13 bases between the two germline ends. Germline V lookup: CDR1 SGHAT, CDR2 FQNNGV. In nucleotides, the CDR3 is TGTGCCAGCAGCTTCTGGGGGGAGGCGGGAAACACCATATATTTT. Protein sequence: CASSFWGEAGNTIYF.